This T cell receptor beta chain is from a study of T cells in Graves' hyperthyroidism and ophthalmopathy. Study-level background: Pretreatment peripheral blood was obtained at initial diagnosis. Whole-study findings and limits: Progression to ophthalmopathy was predicted a median of 6.5 months early. The majority of expanded thyroid clonotypes above 0.001 also appeared in blood.

Regarding this clonotype: Antigen: not known.

This sample holds PBMCs from about 10 ml fresh peripheral blood. Amplification of TCR beta CDR3 regions used RNA as the template. A set of HTBI primers served as the primers for a first-round RT-PCR of the TCR CDR3. TCRdb passed the multiplex PCR reads through MiXCR, listing each CDR3 protein once. The data hold about 200,000 distinct CDR3 sequences, with roughly a sixth observed a single time. Trimming cost V 3 bases and J 8 bases, with 16 bases left between them. The CDR3 extends over 14 amino acids. Germline V gives CDR1 SEHNR, CDR2 FQNEAQ (reference sequence). The sequence was collected from a woman aged 45-65 years with Graves' hyperthyroidism. Specimen: blood. J is TRBJ1-2 and V is TRBV7-9, with D perhaps TRBD1 (5 bases). The CDR3 loop is CASSFGGGEGGYTF. CDR3 coding DNA: TGTGCCAGCAGCTTCGGGGGAGGAGAGGGCGGCTACACCTTC.